This T cell receptor beta chain was identified during a study of T cell repertoires in cytomegalovirus infection. Study-level background: Shared public TCR beta signatures pointed to both CMV infection and a matching HLA type. Study outcomes and limitations: Predominance within the ex vivo response was attributable to HLA-C-restricted CMV-specific TCR beta clonotypes.

A single record per CDR3 protein comes from TCRdb applying MiXCR to the reads. The sample contains fewer than 1,000,000 distinct CDR3 sequences, approximately 33% of which appear only once. This clonotype was counted many times. Its antigen is undetermined. This CDR3 has 14 residues. Germline assignment: CDR1 SEHNR and CDR2 FQNEAQ (reference sequence). Trimming left V 5 bases short and J 2 bases short, with 9 bases between. The chain combines TRBV7-9 with TRBJ2-2, with D hard to call. The sequence was collected from a human donor in good health (CMV status not recorded). Some clones in this sample may be carry-over from other donors' samples. The input for sequencing was cultured CD8+ T cells from PBMCs, taken from culture after CMV antigen stimulation. CDR3: CASSPAPNTGELFF. The CDR3 region has the DNA TGTGCCAGCAGCCCGGCTCCCAACACCGGGGAGCTGTTTTTT.